Described below is a single T cell receptor beta chain sequence and its context. This entry comes from a study of blood T cell repertoires in COVID-19. Study background: From the United States, Italy and Spain came samples of acute and convalescent COVID-19. PBMCs, B-cell-depleted T cells, or T cells were the source of the cDNA or gDNA that made up the material.

As originally analysed: The assay estimated nucleated cells by amplifying reference gene primers. Profiling relied on immunoSEQ multiplex PCR, and the TCRdb table lists in-frame clones only, not all of them. V, J and clone size reflect that table, while D and trimming were determined from the DNA. This sample has 200,000 to 250,000 clones, with about nine tenths found just once. Trimming cost V 2 bases and J 1 base; bases outside gene matches: 3. The CDR3 is 15 residues long. Germline CDR1 reads KGHSH; CDR2 reads LQKENI. The receptor comes from a man at least 80 years old with acute or convalescent COVID-19. Sequencing input: peripheral blood. The chain recombines TRBV18 with TRBJ1-1; 8 nucleotides match TRBD1. CDR3 nucleotide sequence: TGTGCCAGCTCACCAAAGACAGGGGAGAACACTGAAGCTTTCTTT. It is translated as CASSPKTGENTEAFF.